This T cell receptor (beta chain) was captured by sequencing in a study of vaccination effects on CD4 cells after COVID-19. Study background: Following the second dose by a median of 72 days, the post-vaccine samples were obtained. Study-wide points: Substantial clonal contraction characterized both infection- and vaccine-induced clones late after vaccination.

Before any sequencing was done, the ViraFEST assay used viral peptide pools to expand antigen-specific CD4+ T cells. Cells that had been cultured for roughly ten days were the source of isolated CD4+ T cells. Each participant received a vaccine that was either BNT162b2 or mRNA-1273, given as two doses. Nucleocapsid antibodies stayed negative before and after vaccination, showing no earlier SARS-CoV-2 infection. Supplemented with 8.5 to 10 IU/ml IL-2 and 7.5 to 10 ug/ml peptides, two million PBMC per well were kept in culture. Germline loops: CDR1 SGHDT, CDR2 YYEEEE. V gave up 0 bases and J gave up 0 bases; unmatched junction bases: 4. The CDR3 extends over 16 amino acids. Turning to this clone: Its antigen remains unknown.

Method: immunoSEQ multiplex PCR; TCRdb's copy keeps in-frame clones and lacks some. The repertoire holds 25,000 to 35,000 clones, with about four fifths as singletons. This receptor was identified in a human donor who received a COVID-19 vaccine. Some clones in this sample may be carry-over from other donors' samples. The rearrangement uses TRBV5-6 and TRBJ2-3; 7 bases line up with TRBD1. Sequenced here: CD4+ T cells from PBMCs cultured with HCoV-NL63 spike peptides, sampled after COVID-19 vaccination. The CDR3 reads CASSLDRGISTDTQYF. DNA for the CDR3: TGTGCCAGCAGCTTGGACAGGGGCATAAGCACAGATACGCAGTATTTT.